The 32 T cell receptor gamma chains below all came from one sample that was sequenced in a study of gamma-delta T cells after stem cell transplantation. TCRdb made new clone calls on the RT-PCR reads using CATT. Of nearly 600 gamma-chain clones listed, 15% to 20% are singletons. The sample comprised gamma-delta T cells. These TCRs come from a human donor. It is not recorded whose cells these are; they may come from a transplant donor.

This clone has more than one count but fewer than ten. The rearrangement uses TRGV5 and TRGJ1 or TRGJ2. TCRdb leaves out the J gene; it was filled in here by matching the DNA to germline. Trimming removed 6 bases from V and 3 bases from J; junction bases left unmatched: 8. Germline CDR1 and CDR2: VINAFY and YDVSNSKD. The CDR3 consists of 13 residues. The CDR3 DNA is TGTGCCACCTGGCTCAACCTTTATTATAAGAAACTCTTT. Protein sequence: CATWLNLYYKKLF.

Within the sample, this clone is medium-sized. V is TRGV5 and J is TRGJ1 or TRGJ2. The J gene, missing from TCRdb, was assigned here through DNA to germline matching. V was pared by 5 bases and J by 4 bases, with 5 bases of the junction left unmatched. The germline CDR1 and CDR2 sequences are VINAFY and YDVSNSKD. The CDR3 contains 12 residues. CDR3 nucleotide sequence: TGTGCCACCTGGGCCGAATATTATAAGAAACTCTTT. Translation gives CATWAEYYKKLF.

This chain joins TRGV9 and TRGJP. In the absence of a J gene in TCRdb, the DNA was matched to germline to assign it here. The CDR3 is 16 residues long. The J segment lost 10 bases and the V segment lost 0 bases, leaving 6 bases of the junction unmatched. CDR1 and CDR2 (germline): GITISATS, ISYDGTV (reference sequence). CDR3 residues: CALWEVRFLGKKIKVF. The CDR3 nucleotides are TGTGCCTTGTGGGAGGTGCGTTTCTTGGGCAAAAAAATCAAGGTATTT.

This clone was seen only a few times. A far larger clone differs by one base, so this is likely a read error. In the same sample, other DNA sequences code for this CDR3. The V and J genes are TRGV9 and TRGJ1 or TRGJ2. The J gene comes from matching the DNA to germline here; TCRdb lacks it. The CDR3 has 15 residues. Germline CDR1 reads GITISATS; CDR2 reads ISYDGTV (reference sequence). CDR3 amino acids: CALWEVHESYYKKLF. The CDR3 DNA reads TGTGCCCTGTGGGAGGTGCACGAGAGTTATTATAAGAAACTCTTT.

The chain employs TRGV9 and TRGJP. TCRdb supplies no J gene; here it was assigned by aligning the nucleotide sequence to germline. V gave up 4 bases and J gave up 9 bases; unmatched junction bases: 6. CDR3 length: 15 residues. CDR1 is GITISATS and CDR2 is ISYDGTV in the germline V gene (reference sequence). The CDR3, as DNA: TGTGCCTTGTGGGACGAAGGGTTGGGCAAAAAAATCAAGGTATTT. This encodes CALWDEGLGKKIKVF.

This clone was observed a single time. Just one base apart from a much larger clone, this may be a read error. The V gene is TRGV9; the J gene was not called. In germline, CDR1 is GITISATS, CDR2 ISYDGTV (reference sequence). This CDR3 has 23 residues. The CDR3 loop is CALWEVIRFRATQQELGKKIRVF. CDR3 in DNA: TGTGCCTTGTGGGAGGTGATTCGTTTTCGGGCTACTCAACAAGAGTTGGGCAAAAAAATCAGGGTATTT.

This clone appeared a few times. J is TRGJ1 or TRGJ2 and V is TRGV9. In the absence of a J gene in TCRdb, the DNA was matched to germline to assign it here. V gave up 0 bases and J gave up 10 bases; unmatched junction bases: 9. The CDR3 totals 13 residues. Germline assignment: CDR1 GITISATS and CDR2 ISYDGTV (reference sequence). CDR3 amino acids: CALWEVQGDKKLF. CDR3 in DNA: TGTGCCTTGTGGGAGGTGCAAGGGGACAAGAAACTCTTT.

CDR3 residues: CALWEGIKKLF. The CDR3 coding sequence is TGTGCCTTGTGGGAGGGAATTAAGAAACTCTTT. This sequence joins TRGV9 and TRGJ1 or TRGJ2. The J gene, left out of TCRdb, was set here by checking the DNA against germline. Per the germline V gene, CDR1 is GITISATS and CDR2 is ISYDGTV (reference sequence). V shed 2 bases and J 9 bases; nucleotides not matched to a gene: 4. The length of the CDR3 is 11 residues.

By share of the sample, this clone is large. In the same sample, other DNA sequences code for this CDR3. The chain has TRGV9 and TRGJP. No J segment appears in TCRdb, so it was assigned here by matching the sequence to germline. Trimming cost V 0 bases and J 6 bases; bases outside gene matches: 8. CDR1 is GITISATS, CDR2 ISYDGTV, per germline (reference sequence). The CDR3 totals 18 residues. The CDR3 bases are TGTGCCTTGTGGGAGGTGGTAACGGGAGAGTTGGGCAAAAAAATCAAGGTATTT. This sequence encodes CALWEVVTGELGKKIKVF.

To note about this clone: Given a far larger clone just one base away, this is likely a sequencing read error. The J gene has no call, while the V gene is TRGV4. The germline CDR1 and CDR2 sequences are EGSTGY and YDSYTSSV. This CDR3 region has 12 residues. CDR3 nucleotides: TGTGCCACCTGGATCCGTTATTATAAGAACCTCTTT. Its translation: CATWIRYYKNLF.

The V call is TRGV9, the J call TRGJ1 or TRGJ2. No J segment appears in TCRdb, so it was assigned here by matching the sequence to germline. V was clipped by 4 bases and J by 8 bases; unmatched bases: 5. The germline V gene has CDR1 GITISATS and CDR2 ISYDGTV (reference sequence). This CDR3 comprises 11 residues. The CDR3 region has the DNA TGTGCCTTGTGGGAAGAAGATAAGAAACTCTTT. Protein product: CALWEEDKKLF.

V usage is TRGV4 and J usage is TRGJ1 or TRGJ2. Germline matching of the DNA provided the J gene here, since TCRdb leaves it blank. Germline V lookup: CDR1 EGSTGY, CDR2 YDSYTSSV. The ends lost 2 bases at V and 5 bases at J; junction bases unmatched: 6. The CDR3 consists of 13 residues. In DNA, the CDR3 is TGTGCCACCTGGGATGCTGGGGATTATAAGAAACTCTTT. Its translation is CATWDAGDYKKLF.

By share, this clone counts as medium-sized (0.01 to 0.1%). Just one base apart from a much larger clone, this may be a read error. This specimen includes other DNA sequences encoding the same CDR3. This sequence joins TRGV9 and TRGJP. No J gene is reported in TCRdb; it was inferred here by comparing the DNA with germline. The CDR3 consists of 16 residues. Unmatched junction bases numbered 1, after V lost 1 base and J lost 4 bases. CDR1 and CDR2 (germline): GITISATS, ISYDGTV (reference sequence). The CDR3 DNA reads as TGTGCCTTGTGGGAGGTCCAAGAGTTGGGCAAAAAAATCAAGGTATTT. Translation: CALWEVQELGKKIKVF.

This clone was found once. Given a much more abundant clone one base away, this may be a read error. The gene calls are TRGV9 and TRGJ1 or TRGJ2. The J gene, missing from TCRdb, was assigned here through DNA to germline matching. CDR1 is GITISATS, CDR2 ISYDGTV, per germline (reference sequence). The CDR3 is made up of 12 amino acids. In nucleotides, the CDR3 is TGTGCCTTGTGGGAGGGTTATGATAAGAAACTCTTT. Protein product: CALWEGYDKKLF.

This clone showed up just a few times. The genes are TRGV4 and TRGJ1 or TRGJ2. TCRdb is silent on the J gene; assignment here came from matching the DNA to germline. CDR3 length: 11 amino acids. In germline, CDR1 is EGSTGY, CDR2 YDSYTSSV. The V and J ends lost 8 bases and 2 bases, in that order; junction bases with no gene match: 3. This chain's CDR3 is CATYYYYKKLF. The CDR3 DNA follows: TGTGCCACCTACTATTATTATAAGAAACTCTTT.

This clone is classed as large. The chain has TRGV9 and TRGJ1 or TRGJ2. Here the J gene was assigned by germline matching of the DNA, as TCRdb has none. The V gene's germline CDR1 is GITISATS and CDR2 ISYDGTV (reference sequence). Germline trimming cut 1 base from V and 3 bases from J; bases unmatched to any gene: 15. The CDR3 runs 17 residues. CDR3 residues: CALWEVHRPSIYYKKLF. The DNA for the CDR3 is TGTGCCTTGTGGGAGGTTCATCGCCCTTCCATTTATTATAAGAAACTCTTT.

This clone is large in the sample. This rearrangement joins TRGV5 to TRGJP2. Matching the DNA to germline supplied the J gene, which TCRdb does not give. The CDR3 is 15 residues long. V lost 0 bases to trimming and J lost 3 bases; unmatched junction nucleotides: 4. Germline V gene data show CDR1 as VINAFY and CDR2 as YDVSNSKD. CDR3 coding DNA: TGTGCCACCTGGGACAGGCAACGTAGTGATTGGATCAAGACGTTT. As protein: CATWDRQRSDWIKTF.

The V and J genes are TRGV2 and TRGJ1 or TRGJ2. The J gene is not listed in TCRdb, so it was assigned here from a DNA match to germline. From germline, CDR1 is EGSNGY and CDR2 YDSYNSKV. The CDR3 runs 11 residues. V lost 3 bases and J lost 7; bases outside the gene matches: 3. Here the CDR3 reads CATWDNYKKLF. The CDR3 DNA reads TGTGCCACCTGGGACAACTATAAGAAACTCTTT.

This clone is termed large. The same CDR3 arises from other DNA sequences in this sample as well. The rearrangement uses TRGV9 and TRGJP. Assignment of the J gene here rests on matching the DNA to germline, because TCRdb gives none. The CDR3 consists of 17 residues. In germline, CDR1 is GITISATS, CDR2 ISYDGTV (reference sequence). Losses at the gene ends were 0 bases for V and 6 bases for J; bases not matched to a gene: 5. CDR3 sequence (DNA): TGTGCCTTGTGGGAGGTGCGTGGAGAGTTGGGCAAAAAAATCAAGGTATTT. Translated: CALWEVRGELGKKIKVF.

Notes on this clone: This clone may be a read error of a much larger clone one base away. V gene TRGV4 combines with J gene TRGJ1 or TRGJ2. TCRdb leaves out the J gene; it was filled in here by matching the DNA to germline. The length of the CDR3 is 18 residues. CDR1 is EGSTGY, CDR2 YDSYTSSV, per germline. V lost 0 bases, J lost 1 base, and 15 bases stayed unmatched. CDR3 region: CATWDGVLRLNNYYKKLF. The CDR3, as DNA: TGTGCCACCTGGGATGGGGTTCTGAGACTAAACAATTATTATAAGAAACTCTTT.

This clone is labeled large. This rearrangement joins TRGV9 to TRGJP. TCRdb lists no J gene, so it was determined here by aligning the DNA to germline. This CDR3 region has 17 residues. The trim removed 0 bases at V and 6 bases at J, leaving 5 bases unmatched. CDR1 is GITISATS and CDR2 is ISYDGTV in the germline V gene (reference sequence). The DNA for the CDR3 is TGTGCCTTGTGGGAGGTGCACCGAGAGTTGGGCAAAAAAATCAAGGTATTT. Protein: CALWEVHRELGKKIKVF.

This clone ranks as medium-sized (0.01 to 0.1%). The genes are TRGV9 and TRGJP. TCRdb leaves out the J gene; it was filled in here by matching the DNA to germline. V lost 6 bases, J lost 7 bases, and 6 bases stayed unmatched. This CDR3 contains 15 residues. The V gene's germline CDR1 is GITISATS and CDR2 ISYDGTV (reference sequence). CDR3 nucleotides: TGTGCCTTGTGGAAGGAGGAGTTGGGCAAAAAAATCAAGGTATTT. Encoded protein: CALWKEELGKKIKVF.

This sequence joins TRGV9 and TRGJP. The J gene, not given by TCRdb, was assigned here from a germline match of the nucleotide sequence. The CDR3 covers 16 residues. CDR1 and CDR2 from the germline V gene are GITISATS and ISYDGTV (reference sequence). Trimming at V came to 3 bases and at J to 2 bases, leaving 1 base not matched to a gene. The CDR3: CALWERQELGKKIKVF. The CDR3 DNA reads as TGTGCCTTGTGGGAGCGGCAAGAGTTGGGCAAAAAAATCAAGGTATTT.

This clone is judged medium-sized. This same CDR3 is encoded by further DNA sequences in the sample. The chain recombines TRGV9 with TRGJP. The J gene is absent in TCRdb and was assigned here via DNA matching to germline. This CDR3 has 16 residues. Unmatched junction bases numbered 3, after V lost 0 bases and J lost 7 bases. Germline V gives CDR1 GITISATS, CDR2 ISYDGTV (reference sequence). The CDR3 spells CALWEVRELGKKIKVF. DNA of the CDR3: TGTGCCTTGTGGGAGGTGCGGGAGTTGGGCAAAAAAATCAAGGTATTT.

This clone is classed as large. V is TRGV9 and J is TRGJ1 or TRGJ2. TCRdb gives no J gene; it was assigned here by matching the DNA to germline. Per germline, CDR1 GITISATS and CDR2 ISYDGTV (reference sequence). With 0 bases clipped from V and 0 bases from J, the junction kept 2 bases outside the gene matches. The CDR3 contains 14 residues. This CDR3 reads CALWEVWNYYKKLF. In DNA form, the CDR3 reads TGTGCCTTGTGGGAGGTGTGGAATTATTATAAGAAACTCTTT.

Regarding this clone: This likely stems from a read error, as it lies one base from a far larger clone. This chain connects TRGV4 to TRGJ1 or TRGJ2. The J gene comes from matching the DNA to germline here; TCRdb lacks it. CDR3 length: 13 residues. Trimming removed 3 bases from V and 3 bases from J; junction bases left unmatched: 5. The V gene's germline CDR1 is EGSTGY and CDR2 YDSYTSSV. The CDR3: CATWDYSYYKKLF. The CDR3 bases are TGTGCCACCTGGGATTACTCTTATTATAAGAAACTCTTT.

As to this clone: This likely came from a read error, as a far larger clone is one base away. V usage is TRGV4 and J usage is TRGJ1 or TRGJ2. The germline V gene has CDR1 EGSTGY and CDR2 YDSYTSSV. The CDR3 spans 13 residues. The CDR3 protein is CATWDDSYYKKLF. CDR3 nucleotide sequence: TGTGCCACCTGGGATGACTCTTATTATAAGAAGCTCTTT.

This clone came up a few times. The chain is built from TRGV4 and TRGJ1 or TRGJ2. As TCRdb names no J gene, one was assigned here on the basis of a DNA match to germline. The germline V gene encodes CDR1 EGSTGY and CDR2 YDSYTSSV. The trim removed 3 bases at V and 6 bases at J, leaving 14 bases unmatched. The CDR3 has 15 amino acids. The CDR3 loop reads CATWDSRIIRYKKLF. CDR3 nucleotides: TGTGCCACCTGGGATTCGAGAATTATTCGTTATAAGAAACTCTTT.

This clone counts as medium-sized. This may come from a read error, since a much larger clone is one base off. The identical CDR3 is also encoded by other nucleotide sequences in the sample. V usage is TRGV9 and J usage is TRGJP. The J gene, left out of TCRdb, was set here by checking the DNA against germline. The V gene end was trimmed by 0 bases and the J gene end by 5 bases; junction bases not matched to a gene: 1. The CDR3 is made up of 16 amino acids. The V gene's germline CDR1 is GITISATS and CDR2 ISYDGTV (reference sequence). CDR3 protein: CALWEVEELGKKIKVF. CDR3 bases: TGTGCCTTGTGGGAGGTGGAAGAGTTGGGCAAAAAAATCAAGGTATTT.

In regard to this clone: A junction end diverges from the germline sequence, so it may reflect a read error. This rearrangement joins TRGV3 to TRGJ1 or TRGJ2. Since TCRdb gives no J gene, matching the DNA to germline was used here to assign it. The CDR3 loop spans 11 amino acids. Germline V gene data show CDR1 as VTNTFY and CDR2 as YDVSTARD (reference sequence). This CDR3 is CATRDGQGKLF. CDR3 coding DNA: TGTGCCACCCGGGACGGCCAAGGGAAACTCTTT.

In regard to this clone: Other DNA sequences in the sample encode the same CDR3. V and J are TRGV9 and TRGJP. Matching the DNA to germline supplied the J gene, which TCRdb does not give. This CDR3 region has 18 residues. In germline, CDR1 is GITISATS, CDR2 ISYDGTV (reference sequence). V lost 0 bases and J lost 7; bases outside the gene matches: 9. The CDR3 loop is CALWEVRFGELGKKIKVF. For the CDR3, the DNA is TGTGCCTTGTGGGAGGTGCGCTTTGGCGAGTTGGGCAAAAAAATCAAGGTATTT.

This clone turned up a few times. At the DNA level, this CDR3 is encoded by other sequences in the same sample as well. The V gene is listed as TRGV4; no J gene was called. The CDR3 extends over 10 amino acids. CDR1 is EGSTGY and CDR2 is YDSYTSSV in the germline V gene. Here the CDR3 reads CATWDYKKLF. DNA of the CDR3: TGTGCCACCTGGGATTATAAGAAGCTCTTT.